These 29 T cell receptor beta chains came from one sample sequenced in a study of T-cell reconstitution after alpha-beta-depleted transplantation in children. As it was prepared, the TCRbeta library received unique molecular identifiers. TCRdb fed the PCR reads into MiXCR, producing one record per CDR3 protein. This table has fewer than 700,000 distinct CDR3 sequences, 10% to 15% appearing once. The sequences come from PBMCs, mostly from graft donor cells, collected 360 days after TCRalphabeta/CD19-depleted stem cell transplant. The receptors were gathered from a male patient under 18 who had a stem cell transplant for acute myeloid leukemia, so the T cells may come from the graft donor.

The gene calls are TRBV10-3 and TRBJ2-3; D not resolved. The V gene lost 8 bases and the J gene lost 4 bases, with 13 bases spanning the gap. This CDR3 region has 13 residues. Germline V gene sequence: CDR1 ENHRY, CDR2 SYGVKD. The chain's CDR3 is CAIARRSPDTQYF. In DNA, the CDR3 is TGTGCCATCGCCCGCCGATCTCCAGATACGCAGTATTTT.

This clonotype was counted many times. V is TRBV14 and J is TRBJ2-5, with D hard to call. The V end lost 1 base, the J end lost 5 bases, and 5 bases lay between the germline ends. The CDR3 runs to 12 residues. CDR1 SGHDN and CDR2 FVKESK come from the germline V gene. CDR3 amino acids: CASSQVFETQYF. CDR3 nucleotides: TGTGCCAGCAGCCAAGTATTCGAGACCCAGTACTTC.

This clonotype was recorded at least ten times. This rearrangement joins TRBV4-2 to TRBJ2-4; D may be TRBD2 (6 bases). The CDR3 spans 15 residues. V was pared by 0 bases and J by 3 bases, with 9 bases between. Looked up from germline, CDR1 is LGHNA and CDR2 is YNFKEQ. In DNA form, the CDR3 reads TGTGCCAGCAGCCAAGATTTGGGGGGCAAAAACATTCAGTACTTC. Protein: CASSQDLGGKNIQYF.

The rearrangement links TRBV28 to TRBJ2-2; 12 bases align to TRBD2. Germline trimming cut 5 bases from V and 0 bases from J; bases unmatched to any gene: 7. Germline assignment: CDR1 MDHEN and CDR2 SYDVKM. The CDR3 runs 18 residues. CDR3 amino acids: CASSLTSGSASNTGELFF. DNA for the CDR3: TGTGCCAGCAGTCTGACTAGCGGGAGCGCTTCGAACACCGGGGAGCTGTTTTTT.

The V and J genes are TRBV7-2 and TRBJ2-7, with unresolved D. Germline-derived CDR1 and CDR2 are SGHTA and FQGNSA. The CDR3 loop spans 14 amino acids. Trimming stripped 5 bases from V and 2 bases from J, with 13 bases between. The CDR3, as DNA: TGTGCCAGCAGCGCCCGGACCACGACCTACGAGCAGTACTTC. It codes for CASSARTTTYEQYF.

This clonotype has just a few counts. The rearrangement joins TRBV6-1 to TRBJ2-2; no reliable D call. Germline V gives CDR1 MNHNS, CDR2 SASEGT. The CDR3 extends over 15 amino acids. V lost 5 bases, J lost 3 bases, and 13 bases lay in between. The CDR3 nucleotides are TGTGCCAGCAGTCCGTCCCGATCCGACACCGGGGAGCTGTTTTTT. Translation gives CASSPSRSDTGELFF.

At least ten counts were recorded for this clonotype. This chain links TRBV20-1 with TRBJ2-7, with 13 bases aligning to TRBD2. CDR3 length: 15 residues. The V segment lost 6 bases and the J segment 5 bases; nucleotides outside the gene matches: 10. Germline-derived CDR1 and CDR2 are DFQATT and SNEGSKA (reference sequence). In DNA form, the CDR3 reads TGCAGTGCCGAGTCCGGGACTAGCGGGAATCACGAGCAGTACTTC. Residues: CSAESGTSGNHEQYF.

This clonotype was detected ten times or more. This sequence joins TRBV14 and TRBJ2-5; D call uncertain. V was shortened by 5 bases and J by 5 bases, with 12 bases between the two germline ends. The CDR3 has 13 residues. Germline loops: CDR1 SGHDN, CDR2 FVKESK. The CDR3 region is CASSETPGETQYF. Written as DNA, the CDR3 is TGTGCCAGCAGCGAAACCCCAGGCGAGACCCAGTACTTC.

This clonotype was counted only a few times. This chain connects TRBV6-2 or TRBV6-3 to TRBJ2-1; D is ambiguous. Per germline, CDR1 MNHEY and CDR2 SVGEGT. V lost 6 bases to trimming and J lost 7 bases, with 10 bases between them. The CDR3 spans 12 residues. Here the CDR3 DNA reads TGTGCCAGCAGCTTTTCTTGGAATGAGCAGTTCTTC. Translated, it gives CASSFSWNEQFF.

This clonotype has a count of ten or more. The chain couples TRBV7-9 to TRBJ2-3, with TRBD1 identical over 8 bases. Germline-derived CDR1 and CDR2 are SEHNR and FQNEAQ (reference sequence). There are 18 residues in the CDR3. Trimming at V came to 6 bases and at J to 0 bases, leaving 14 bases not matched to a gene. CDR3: CASSLDRALGTSTDTQYF. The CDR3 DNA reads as TGTGCCAGCAGTTTGGACAGGGCCCTAGGGACTAGCACAGATACGCAGTATTTT. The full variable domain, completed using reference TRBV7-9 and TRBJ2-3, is DTGVSQNPRHKITKRGQNVTFRCDPISEHNRLYWYRQTLGQGPEFLTYFQNEAQLEKSRLLSDRFSAERPKGSFSTLEIQRTEQGDSAMYLCASSLDRALGTSTDTQYFGPGTRLTVL.

In DNA form, the CDR3 reads TGTGCCAGCAGTTACGGTAGGACTGGGAGCACAGATACGCAGTATTTT. It codes for CASSYGRTGSTDTQYF. J is TRBJ2-3 and V is TRBV6-2 or TRBV6-3; TRBD2 is a possible D gene (5 bases). The CDR3 has 16 amino acids. Trimming removed 2 bases at V and 0 bases at J, with 12 bases between. CDR1 and CDR2 (germline): MNHEY, SVGEGT.

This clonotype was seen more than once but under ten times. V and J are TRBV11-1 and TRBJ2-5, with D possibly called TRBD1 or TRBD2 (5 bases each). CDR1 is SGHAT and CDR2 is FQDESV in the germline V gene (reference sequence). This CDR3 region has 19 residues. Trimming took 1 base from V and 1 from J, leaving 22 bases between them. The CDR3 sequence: CASSLETGPRSTSQETQYF. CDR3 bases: TGTGCCAGCAGCTTAGAAACGGGACCTCGCTCTACCTCCCAAGAGACCCAGTACTTC.

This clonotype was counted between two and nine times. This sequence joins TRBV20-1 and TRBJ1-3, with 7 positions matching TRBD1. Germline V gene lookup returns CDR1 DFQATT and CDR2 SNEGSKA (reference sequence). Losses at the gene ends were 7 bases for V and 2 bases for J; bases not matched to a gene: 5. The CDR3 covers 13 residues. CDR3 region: CSVPQGAGNTIYF. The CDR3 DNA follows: TGCAGTGTCCCTCAGGGGGCTGGAAACACCATATATTTT.

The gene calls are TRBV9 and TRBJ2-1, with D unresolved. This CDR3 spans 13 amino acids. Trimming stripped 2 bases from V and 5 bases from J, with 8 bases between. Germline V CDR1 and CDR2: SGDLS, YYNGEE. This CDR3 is CASSVGPHNEQFF. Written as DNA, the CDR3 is TGTGCCAGCAGCGTCGGGCCCCACAATGAGCAGTTCTTC.

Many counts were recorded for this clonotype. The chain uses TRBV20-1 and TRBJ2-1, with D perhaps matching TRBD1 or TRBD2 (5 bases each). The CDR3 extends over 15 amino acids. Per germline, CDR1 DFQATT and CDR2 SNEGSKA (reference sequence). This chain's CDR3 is CSSGSALYSYNEQFF. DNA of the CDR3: TGCAGCTCAGGGAGCGCCCTCTACTCCTACAATGAGCAGTTCTTC.

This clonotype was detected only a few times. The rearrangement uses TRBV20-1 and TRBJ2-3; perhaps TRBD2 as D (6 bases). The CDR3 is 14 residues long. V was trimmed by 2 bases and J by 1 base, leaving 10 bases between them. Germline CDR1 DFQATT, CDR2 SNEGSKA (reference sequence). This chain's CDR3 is CSARRPGGTDTQYF. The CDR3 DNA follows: TGCAGTGCTAGAAGACCGGGGGGCACAGATACGCAGTATTTT.

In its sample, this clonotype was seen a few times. CDR3 region: CASSPLTGSYFSYEQYF. The DNA of the CDR3 is TGTGCCAGCTCACCCCTGACAGGGAGTTATTTCTCCTACGAGCAGTACTTC. This chain joins TRBV18 and TRBJ2-7; TRBD1 matches 7 bases. Germline V gene lookup returns CDR1 KGHSH and CDR2 LQKENI. The CDR3 covers 17 residues. The trim removed 3 bases at V and 0 bases at J, leaving 11 bases unmatched.

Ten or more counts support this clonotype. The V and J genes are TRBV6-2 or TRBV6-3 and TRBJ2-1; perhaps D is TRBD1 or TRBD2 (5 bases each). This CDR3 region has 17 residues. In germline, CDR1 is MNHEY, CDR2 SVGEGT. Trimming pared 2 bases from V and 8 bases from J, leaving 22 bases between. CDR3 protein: CASSYPGTRGLTDEQFF. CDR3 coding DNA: TGTGCCAGCAGTTACCCAGGGACGAGGGGTCTGACCGATGAGCAGTTCTTC.

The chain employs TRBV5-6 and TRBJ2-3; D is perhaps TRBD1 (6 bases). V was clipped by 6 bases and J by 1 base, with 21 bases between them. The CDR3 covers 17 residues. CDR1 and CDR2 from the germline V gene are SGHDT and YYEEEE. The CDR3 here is CASNKTPRAGGTDTQYF. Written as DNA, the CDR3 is TGTGCCAGCAACAAAACGCCCCGGGCAGGGGGCACAGATACGCAGTATTTT. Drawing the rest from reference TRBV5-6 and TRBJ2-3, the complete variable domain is DAGVTQSPTHLIKTRGQQVTLRCSPKSGHDTVSWYQQALGQGPQFIFQYYEEEERQRGNFPDRFSGHQFPNYSSELNVNALLLGDSALYLCASNKTPRAGGTDTQYFGPGTRLTVL.

This CDR3 reads CASSRAQGQGLWSYEQYF. CDR3 bases: TGCGCCAGCAGCCGTGCGCAGGGACAGGGTCTGTGGTCCTACGAGCAGTACTTC. The chain couples TRBV5-1 to TRBJ2-7; 9 positions match TRBD1. The CDR3 runs to 18 residues. Germline CDR1 SGHRS, CDR2 YFSETQ. V shed 4 bases, J shed 1 base, and the junction held 15 bases outside the gene matches.

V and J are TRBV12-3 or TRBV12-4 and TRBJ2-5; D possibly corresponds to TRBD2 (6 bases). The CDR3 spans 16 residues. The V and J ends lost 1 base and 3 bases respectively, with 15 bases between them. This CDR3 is CASSLGGEDGKETQYF. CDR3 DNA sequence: TGTGCCAGCAGTTTAGGCGGGGAGGACGGAAAAGAGACCCAGTACTTC.

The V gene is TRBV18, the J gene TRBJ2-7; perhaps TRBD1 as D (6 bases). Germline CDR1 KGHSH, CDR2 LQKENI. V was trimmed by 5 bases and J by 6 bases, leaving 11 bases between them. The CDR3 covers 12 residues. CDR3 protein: CASSEQGPEQYF. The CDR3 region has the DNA TGTGCCAGCTCAGAGCAGGGGCCCGAGCAGTACTTC.

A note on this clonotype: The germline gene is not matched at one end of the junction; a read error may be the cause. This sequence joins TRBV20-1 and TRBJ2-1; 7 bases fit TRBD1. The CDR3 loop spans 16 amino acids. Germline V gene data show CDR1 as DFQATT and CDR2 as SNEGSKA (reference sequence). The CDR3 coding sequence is TGCAATGCTAGCAAACGGGTTGGACAGGTCTACAATGAGCAGTTCTTC. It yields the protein CNASKRVGQVYNEQFF.

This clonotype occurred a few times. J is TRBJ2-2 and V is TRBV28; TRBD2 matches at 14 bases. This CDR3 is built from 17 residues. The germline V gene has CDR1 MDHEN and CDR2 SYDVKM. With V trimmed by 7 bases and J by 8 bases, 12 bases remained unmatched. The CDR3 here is CASTTPRTSGRTGELFF. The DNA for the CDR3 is TGTGCCAGCACTACCCCGCGGACTAGCGGGAGGACGGGGGAGCTGTTTTTT.

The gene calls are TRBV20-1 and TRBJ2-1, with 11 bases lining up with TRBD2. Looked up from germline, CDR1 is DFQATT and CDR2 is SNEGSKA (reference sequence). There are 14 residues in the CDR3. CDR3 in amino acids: CRPSGTSGYNEQFF. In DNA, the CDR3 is TGCAGACCTTCAGGGACTAGCGGATACAATGAGCAGTTCTTC.

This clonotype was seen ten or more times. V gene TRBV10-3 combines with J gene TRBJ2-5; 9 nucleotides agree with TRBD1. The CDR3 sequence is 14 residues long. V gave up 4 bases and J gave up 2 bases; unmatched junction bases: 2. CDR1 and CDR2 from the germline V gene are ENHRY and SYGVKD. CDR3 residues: CAISGDRGQETQYF. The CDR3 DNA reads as TGTGCCATCAGTGGCGACAGGGGGCAAGAGACCCAGTACTTC.

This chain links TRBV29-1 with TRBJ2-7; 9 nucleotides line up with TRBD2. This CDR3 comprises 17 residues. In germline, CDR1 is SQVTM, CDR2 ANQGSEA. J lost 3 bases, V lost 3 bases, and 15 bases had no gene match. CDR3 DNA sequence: TGCAGCGTTGAGGATGTTTCTGGGACTAGCAGGGGCTACGAGCAGTACTTC. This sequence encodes CSVEDVSGTSRGYEQYF.

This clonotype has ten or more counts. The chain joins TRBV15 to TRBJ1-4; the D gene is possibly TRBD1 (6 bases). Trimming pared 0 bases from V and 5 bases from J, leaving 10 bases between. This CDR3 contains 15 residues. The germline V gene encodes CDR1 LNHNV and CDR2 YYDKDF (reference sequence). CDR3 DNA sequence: TGTGCCACCAGCAGAGATCGGGGGCGGAATGAAAAACTGTTTTTT. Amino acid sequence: CATSRDRGRNEKLFF.

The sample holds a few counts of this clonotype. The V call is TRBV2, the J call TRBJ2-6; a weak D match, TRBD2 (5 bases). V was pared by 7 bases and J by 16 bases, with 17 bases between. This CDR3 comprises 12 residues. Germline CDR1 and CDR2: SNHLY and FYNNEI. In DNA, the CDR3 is TGTGCCAGCAAGAGGGCAGCCGCCCAGCTGACTTTC. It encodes CASKRAAAQLTF.